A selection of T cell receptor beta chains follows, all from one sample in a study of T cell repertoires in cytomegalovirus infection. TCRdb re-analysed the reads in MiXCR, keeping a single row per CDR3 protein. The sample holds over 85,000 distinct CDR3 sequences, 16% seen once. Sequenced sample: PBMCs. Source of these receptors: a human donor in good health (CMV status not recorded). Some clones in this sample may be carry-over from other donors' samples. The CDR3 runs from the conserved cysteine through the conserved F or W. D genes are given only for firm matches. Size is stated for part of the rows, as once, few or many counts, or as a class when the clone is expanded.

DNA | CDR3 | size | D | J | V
TGTGCCAGCAACGGAGGGAGGGGGAGGACTGAAGCTTTCTTT | CASNGGRGRTEAFF | few | . | TRBJ1-1 | TRBV12-3/TRBV12-4
TGTGCCAGCAGCTCGACACTGAACACTGAAGCTTTCTTT | CASSSTLNTEAFF | many | . | TRBJ1-1 | TRBV7-9
TGTGCCAGCAGCGTAGATGGAGCGGGGTTCCCCTACGAGCAGTACTTC | CASSVDGAGFPYEQYF | few | TRBD2 | TRBJ2-7 | TRBV9
TGTGCCAGCAGCTTACATAGCGGGAACACCAATGAGCAGTTCTTC | CASSLHSGNTNEQFF | few | TRBD2 | TRBJ2-1 | TRBV7-9
TGTGCCAGTAGTATAGATCTTGACACCTCATTCACTACGCAGTATTTT | CASSIDLDTSFTTQYF | . | . | TRBJ2-3 | TRBV19
TGCAGCGTTCAGAGGGGAGATGAAGCTTTCTTT | CSVQRGDEAFF | . | . | TRBJ1-1 | TRBV29-1
TGTGCCAGCAGTCCCCCCTGGGCAGCGGGGGGGCTGGACAATGAGCAGTTCTTC | CASSPPWAAGGLDNEQFF | many | TRBD2 | TRBJ2-1 | TRBV28
TGTGCCAGCAGTGAAAACCGGGACACCATCGAGCAGTACTTC | CASSENRDTIEQYF | many | . | TRBJ2-7 | TRBV2
TGTGCCAGCATCCTTAGCGGGGACACGGTGGAGACCCAGTACTTC | CASILSGDTVETQYF | few | TRBD2 | TRBJ2-5 | TRBV6-6
TGTGCCAGCAAAGGGGAAGAGACCCAGTACTTC | CASKGEETQYF | . | . | TRBJ2-5 | TRBV2
TGTGCCAGCAGTGAAGAGGGGGGCGGAAACACTGAAGCTTTCTTT | CASSEEGGGNTEAFF | few | . | TRBJ1-1 | TRBV2
TGTGCCACCCAGAGGATATCGGGCAGCAGCAATCAGCCCCAGCATTTT | CATQRISGSSNQPQHF | . | . | TRBJ1-5 | TRBV19
TGTGCCAGCAGATACCTAGACAGGGATCAAGAGACCCAGTACTTC | CASRYLDRDQETQYF | many | TRBD1 | TRBJ2-5 | TRBV7-2
TGCGCCAGCAGCTCTACCGGGACAGGGGACACCGGGGAGCTGTTTTTT | CASSSTGTGDTGELFF | few | TRBD1 | TRBJ2-2 | TRBV5-1
TGTGCCAGCAGCTCCGAGCGGGGCGGTAATCAGCCCCAGCATTTT | CASSSERGGNQPQHF | many | . | TRBJ1-5 | TRBV7-2
TGTGCCAGCAGCTTCGGCCCGGGACAGGGCACAGATACGCAGTATTTT | CASSFGPGQGTDTQYF | many | TRBD1 | TRBJ2-3 | TRBV7-9
TGTGCCACCAGTGATCCGGCCAGGGCCACTGAAGCTTTCTTT | CATSDPARATEAFF | . | . | TRBJ1-1 | TRBV24-1
TGTGCCAGCAGTTTTCGGGGGGACAATTCCCAAGAGACCCAGTACTTC | CASSFRGDNSQETQYF | few | . | TRBJ2-5 | TRBV28
TGTGCCAGCACACCTCGCGGTCACACTAACTATGGCTACACCTTC | CASTPRGHTNYGYTF | . | . | TRBJ1-2 | TRBV2
TGCAGTGCTAGAGTTCCAGTCTCTGGAAACACCATATATTTT | CSARVPVSGNTIYF | . | . | TRBJ1-3 | TRBV20-1
TGTGCCAGCAGCCCCCACCATCGGCGGGGGGGTTACAATGAGCAGTTCTTC | CASSPHHRRGGYNEQFF | many | TRBD2 | TRBJ2-1 | TRBV7-2
TGTGCCAGCAGCTTGATCTTCTCTGGAAACACCATATATTTT | CASSLIFSGNTIYF | many | . | TRBJ1-3 | TRBV7-2
TGTGCCAGCAGCTTAACGGTACGGGCCGAGCAGTACTTC | CASSLTVRAEQYF | many | . | TRBJ2-7 | TRBV7-2
TGTGCCAGCAGTTTAGGGACAGGGGGCTTTTTCGACACCGGGGAGCTGTTTTTT | CASSLGTGGFFDTGELFF | many | TRBD1 | TRBJ2-2 | TRBV27
TGCAGTGCTAGAGATCTTATGGGACAGGGAATCTATGGCTACACCTTC | CSARDLMGQGIYGYTF | . | TRBD1 | TRBJ1-2 | TRBV20-1
TGCAGTGCCGGACAGGGAAGTAAAAGCATTCAGTACTTC | CSAGQGSKSIQYF | . | TRBD1 | TRBJ2-4 | TRBV20-1
TGTGCCAGCAGCCCGGACAGGGGGCCCTATAATTCACCCCTCCACTTT | CASSPDRGPYNSPLHF | few | TRBD1 | TRBJ1-6 | TRBV6-5
TGTGCCAGCAGCTTAGTTGCTAAGGAAGCTTTCTTT | CASSLVAKEAFF | many | . | TRBJ1-1 | TRBV7-2
TGTGCCAGCAGTCCAGCTTTAAAAAGGGACAGGGTGGGCAATCAGCCCCAGCATTTT | CASSPALKRDRVGNQPQHF | many | TRBD1 | TRBJ1-5 | TRBV28
TGTGCCAGCAGCTCCCGGGACAGAGGAAGCGGCTACACCTTC | CASSSRDRGSGYTF | few | TRBD1 | TRBJ1-2 | TRBV7-2
TGTGCCAGTAGAATAATGGTCGGGACAGCCCATGAGCAGTTCTTC | CASRIMVGTAHEQFF | many | TRBD1 | TRBJ2-1 | TRBV19
TGTGCCAGCAGCTCACAGGGGACCGGGGAGCTGTTTTTT | CASSSQGTGELFF | many | TRBD1 | TRBJ2-2 | TRBV7-3
TGTGCCAGCATCCCTCCCGGGCTCCAATATTATAGCAATCAGCCCCAGCATTTT | CASIPPGLQYYSNQPQHF | many | . | TRBJ1-5 | TRBV28
TGTGCCAACAGTTTAAAGTGGGGGCGGGGGTCGTGGGCCTACGAGCAGTACTTC | CANSLKWGRGSWAYEQYF | . | . | TRBJ2-7 | TRBV27
TGTGCCAGCAGCTCGACGGCCCGCTCCGGGGGGGCCAAAAACATTCAGTACTTC | CASSSTARSGGAKNIQYF | many | TRBD2 | TRBJ2-4 | TRBV7-8
TGTGCCAGCAGTGCACAGGGTACCTACGAGCAGTACTTC | CASSAQGTYEQYF | few | . | TRBJ2-7 | TRBV6-2/TRBV6-3
TGTGCCAGTAGCCGGGACAAAGACTACGAGCAGTACTTC | CASSRDKDYEQYF | many | . | TRBJ2-7 | TRBV19
TGTGCCAGCAGACTAGCGGGGGGGCCCTACGAGCAGTACTTC | CASRLAGGPYEQYF | . | TRBD2 | TRBJ2-7 | TRBV7-2
TGTGCCAGCAGTTCGGGGGTGGATACGCAGTATTTT | CASSSGVDTQYF | few | . | TRBJ2-3 | TRBV12-3/TRBV12-4
TGTGCCACCAGTCCCGAGTCCTACGAGCAGTACTTC | CATSPESYEQYF | . | . | TRBJ2-7 | TRBV24-1
TGTGCCAGCAGTGTCTCTCGTCTAGCGGAACACACAGATACGCAGTATTTT | CASSVSRLAEHTDTQYF | . | TRBD2 | TRBJ2-3 | TRBV2
TGTGCCAGCAGTTGGACGGCGGGGTCCTACGAGCAGTACTTC | CASSWTAGSYEQYF | many | . | TRBJ2-7 | TRBV7-2
TGTGCCAGCAGCTCCGCTCCCGGGCGTTATGGCTACACCTTC | CASSSAPGRYGYTF | many | . | TRBJ1-2 | TRBV7-2
TGTGCCAGCAGTTACTTAAGGGACAGGGTGAACACTGAAGCTTTCTTT | CASSYLRDRVNTEAFF | few | TRBD1 | TRBJ1-1 | TRBV6-2/TRBV6-3
TGTGCCAGCAGTTCCAGCGGGGGGGCGAGGGAGCAGTTCTTC | CASSSSGGAREQFF | few | TRBD2 | TRBJ2-1 | TRBV12-3/TRBV12-4
TGTGCCAGTAGTGCCTACAGGAGCAATCAGCCCCAGCATTTT | CASSAYRSNQPQHF | many | . | TRBJ1-5 | TRBV19
TGCGCCAGCAGCTTGTTGGGACAGGGTTACGAGCAGTACTTC | CASSLLGQGYEQYF | many | TRBD1 | TRBJ2-7 | TRBV5-1
TGTGCCAGGACAGGGCCGGCTAACTATGGCTACACCTTC | CARTGPANYGYTF | . | TRBD1 | TRBJ1-2 | TRBV28
TGTGCCAGCAGTGGGGAGGGGCTACAAAATCAGCCCCAGCATTTT | CASSGEGLQNQPQHF | . | . | TRBJ1-5 | TRBV28
TGTGCCAGCAGCCAGGGAGGACAGGGTCCTGGCTACACCTTC | CASSQGGQGPGYTF | few | TRBD1 | TRBJ1-2 | TRBV28